The 9 T cell receptor beta chains listed next were all sequenced from one sample in a study of cytomegalovirus exposure and HLA in healthy donors. Amplification used 60 Vbeta primers and 13 Jbeta primers. Assay: immunoSEQ multiplex PCR; the TCRdb copy retains only in-frame clones and omits some. Of approximately 220,000 clones in the sample, about 74% were seen once. The sequenced material came from PBMCs. These receptors were obtained from a woman between 25 and 40 years old in good health and CMV-seronegative.

The chain recombines TRBV19 with TRBJ1-2, with 9 positions matching TRBD1. V was pared by 3 bases and J by 4 bases, with 3 bases of the junction left unmatched. Per the germline V gene, CDR1 is LNHDA and CDR2 is SQIVND (reference sequence). CDR3 size: 14 residues. CDR3 nucleotides: TGTGCCAGTAGTATCACAGGGGGCCTCTATGGCTACACCTTC. Amino acid sequence: CASSITGGLYGYTF. Drawing the rest from reference TRBV19 and TRBJ1-2, the complete variable domain is DGGITQSPKYLFRKEGQNVTLSCEQNLNHDAMYWYRQDPGQGLRLIYYSQIVNDFQKGDIAEGYSVSREKKESFPLTVTSAQKNPTAFYLCASSITGGLYGYTFGSGTRLTVV.

The chain recombines TRBV6-5 with TRBJ1-1; tentative D call: TRBD1 (6 bases). The V and J ends lost 7 bases and 6 bases respectively, with 18 bases between them. Germline assignment: CDR1 MNHEY and CDR2 SVGAGI. This CDR3 contains 14 residues. The CDR3 here is CASKDRQAVAEAFF. The CDR3 region has the DNA TGTGCCAGCAAAGATAGACAGGCAGTGGCTGAAGCTTTCTTT.

In its sample, this clone was seen a few times. This chain uses TRBV19 with TRBJ1-5; D is uncertain. Germline CDR1 and CDR2: LNHDA and SQIVND (reference sequence). This CDR3 has 14 amino acids. V was cut by 6 bases and J by 6 bases, with 15 bases left in between. The CDR3 DNA sequence: TGTGCCAGTAGGGGTCCGAGGGATGGTCAGCCCCAGCATTTT. This gives the protein CASRGPRDGQPQHF.

In this sample, this clone turned up a few times. The V gene is TRBV7-8, the J gene TRBJ2-1; a possible D gene is TRBD1 (6 bases). The CDR3 is made up of 15 amino acids. CDR1 and CDR2 from the germline V gene are SGHVS and FQNEAQ. Trimming shortened V by 8 bases and J by 10 bases, and 24 bases separated the two germline ends. The CDR3 DNA reads as TGTGCCAGCGAGGAGTTGGACAGCGACCGGGGAGAGCAGTTCTTC. As protein: CASEELDSDRGEQFF.

The chain recombines TRBV5-1 with TRBJ2-1, with D maybe TRBD2 (7 bases). V was shortened by 3 bases and J by 6 bases, with 13 bases between the two germline ends. The CDR3 spans 14 residues. The germline gives CDR1 SGHRS, CDR2 YFSETQ. The CDR3 bases are TGCGCCAGCAGCTCCGGGGGGCAGACCAATGAGCAGTTCTTC. It codes for CASSSGGQTNEQFF.

This rearrangement joins TRBV27 to TRBJ1-2; a possible D gene is TRBD1 (5 bases). The germline V gene encodes CDR1 MNHEY and CDR2 SMNVEV (reference sequence). The CDR3 sequence is 14 residues long. Trimming pared 6 bases from V and 10 bases from J, leaving 21 bases between. In DNA form, the CDR3 reads TGTGCCAGCAGACTAAAAGGCGGGGGGGGTCACTACACCTTC. Its protein is CASRLKGGGGHYTF.

The V and J genes are TRBV15 and TRBJ2-1, with a possible D match to TRBD2 (6 bases). V was cut by 2 bases and J by 1 base, with 9 bases left in between. Per germline, CDR1 LNHNV and CDR2 YYDKDF (reference sequence). This CDR3 is built from 15 residues. CDR3 loop: CATSRNSGSYNEQFF. CDR3 sequence (DNA): TGTGCCACCAGCAGAAATAGCGGTTCCTACAATGAGCAGTTCTTC.

The sample holds a few counts of this clone. The V and J genes are TRBV30 and TRBJ2-1, with 8 positions matching TRBD2. Per germline, CDR1 GTSNPN and CDR2 SVGIG (reference sequence). The length of the CDR3 is 15 residues. The ends lost 0 bases at V and 6 bases at J; junction bases unmatched: 7. CDR3 coding DNA: TGTGCCTGGAGTGTACGAGCGGGAGCAGGCAATGAGCAGTTCTTC. It codes for CAWSVRAGAGNEQFF.

This clone has only a few counts. The chain carries TRBV14 and TRBJ1-3; tentatively, D is TRBD1 (5 bases). Trimming left V 4 bases short and J 0 bases short, with 13 bases between. The CDR3 totals 16 residues. CDR1 and CDR2 (germline): SGHDN, FVKESK. The CDR3, as DNA: TGTGCCAGCAGCCCGGATGGGGGGAGCTCTGGAAACACCATATATTTT. This sequence encodes CASSPDGGSSGNTIYF.